What follows are 28 T cell receptor beta chains derived from one specimen sequenced in a study of OX40 agonist ivuxolimab in advanced cancers. Profiling relied on immunoSEQ multiplex PCR, and the TCRdb table lists in-frame clones only, not all of them. Of 55,000 to 70,000 clones in the sample, 92% are singletons; the top ten hold about 8.3%. Sample: CD4+ or CD8+ T cells sorted from blood, taken in a trial of the OX40 agonist ivuxolimab. The receptors come from an adult with an advanced solid tumor such as melanoma, head and neck, liver or kidney cancer.

This chain links TRBV5-5 with TRBJ2-3; tentative D call: TRBD1 (6 bases). The CDR3 is made up of 13 amino acids. The ends were cut back, 4 bases at V and 5 bases at J, with 11 bases in the middle. CDR1 and CDR2 (germline): SGHKS, YYEKEE (reference sequence). The CDR3 reads CASSAWDIDTQYF. The CDR3 DNA is TGTGCCAGCAGCGCTTGGGACATAGATACGCAGTATTTT.

The J gene is TRBJ2-1, the V gene TRBV6-6; D gene unclear. Per germline, CDR1 MNHNY and CDR2 SVGAGI (reference sequence). The CDR3 extends over 10 amino acids. The ends were cut back, 6 bases at V and 5 bases at J, with 2 bases in the middle. The CDR3 loop reads CASRNNEQFF. The DNA for the CDR3 is TGTGCCAGCAGGAACAATGAGCAGTTCTTC.

The chain carries TRBV28 and TRBJ2-1, with TRBD2 identical over 9 bases. Germline loops: CDR1 MDHEN, CDR2 SYDVKM. The CDR3 spans 18 residues. Trimming at V came to 3 bases and at J to 6 bases, leaving 15 bases not matched to a gene. The chain's CDR3 is CASSFPTITGLAPNEQFF. The CDR3, as DNA: TGTGCCAGCAGTTTCCCGACCATTACGGGACTAGCACCCAATGAGCAGTTCTTC.

The V and J genes are TRBV6-4 and TRBJ2-3; TRBD2 matches 8 bases. The CDR3 consists of 14 residues. The V and J ends lost 5 bases and 1 base, in that order; junction bases with no gene match: 2. CDR1 is MRHNA and CDR2 is SNTAGT in the germline V gene. CDR3 coding DNA: TGTGCCAGCAGTATTAGCGGGGGCACAGATACGCAGTATTTT. Encoded protein: CASSISGGTDTQYF.

J is TRBJ1-2 and V is TRBV4-1, with 8 nucleotides matching TRBD1. The length of the CDR3 is 14 residues. V shed 4 bases and J 5 bases; nucleotides not matched to a gene: 6. CDR1 MGHRA and CDR2 YSYEKL come from the germline V gene. The CDR3 loop is CASSLDRVIYGYTF. The DNA for the CDR3 is TGCGCCAGCAGCCTGGACAGGGTAATTTATGGCTACACCTTC.

V usage is TRBV19 and J usage is TRBJ1-4, with D perhaps matching TRBD1 (6 bases). V dropped 0 bases and J dropped 0 bases, with 11 bases sitting between them. The CDR3 is made up of 17 amino acids. Germline V gene sequence: CDR1 LNHDA, CDR2 SQIVND (reference sequence). The CDR3 bases are TGTGCCAGTAGTATAGATCGGACAGTCTCAACTAATGAAAAACTGTTTTTT. As protein: CASSIDRTVSTNEKLFF.

Here the CDR3 reads CASSLEEGQGSYNEQFF. The CDR3 DNA reads TGTGCCAGCAGCTTAGAGGAGGGACAGGGCTCCTACAATGAGCAGTTCTTC. The chain carries TRBV13 and TRBJ2-1; TRBD1 matches 9 bases. From germline, CDR1 is PRHDT and CDR2 FYEKMQ (reference sequence). Trimming removed 1 base from V and 0 bases from J; junction bases left unmatched: 4. CDR3 length: 17 residues.

This clone was detected a few times. V gene TRBV27 combines with J gene TRBJ2-3; TRBD1 matches at 7 bases. This CDR3 spans 15 amino acids. Germline CDR1 is MNHEY and CDR2 is SMNVEV (reference sequence). V was clipped by 3 bases and J by 2 bases; unmatched bases: 5. This chain's CDR3 is CASSFDTGDTDTQYF. CDR3 coding DNA: TGTGCCAGCAGTTTCGATACAGGGGACACAGATACGCAGTATTTT.

The chain is built from TRBV4-2 and TRBJ2-7; 10 nucleotides align to TRBD2. The V gene's germline CDR1 is LGHNA and CDR2 YNFKEQ. The CDR3 spans 16 residues. The junction had 5 bases not matched to a gene; V was cut back by 2 bases and J by 1 base. The CDR3 reads CASSQSSSGGSYEQYF. The CDR3 DNA reads TGTGCCAGCAGCCAATCCTCTAGCGGGGGATCCTACGAGCAGTACTTC.

The CDR3 is CASSLYNEQYF. The CDR3 coding sequence is TGTGCCAGCAGTTTATACAATGAGCAGTATTTT. This chain uses TRBV27 with TRBJ2-3; the D is unclear. The CDR3 has 11 amino acids. Germline V lookup: CDR1 MNHEY, CDR2 SMNVEV (reference sequence). V shed 1 base and J shed 11 bases, with 7 bases lying between them.

This chain joins TRBV29-1 and TRBJ1-5; D is undetermined. CDR3 size: 13 residues. Germline loops: CDR1 SQVTM, CDR2 ANQGSEA. Trimming left V 6 bases short and J 3 bases short, with 12 bases between. CDR3 protein: CSVTDGYNQPQHF. Here the CDR3 DNA reads TGCAGCGTGACGGACGGATACAATCAGCCCCAGCATTTT.

Only one count was recorded for this clone. V is TRBV4-3 and J is TRBJ2-4; 16 bases are a match to TRBD2. The germline V gene has CDR1 LGHNA and CDR2 YSLEER. CDR3 length: 15 amino acids. The J segment lost 7 bases and the V segment lost 4 bases, leaving 1 base of the junction unmatched. Here the CDR3 reads CASSPGLAGGNIQYF. CDR3 sequence (DNA): TGCGCCAGCAGCCCGGGACTAGCGGGGGGGAACATTCAGTACTTC.

The chain links TRBV19 to TRBJ1-1; D gene uncertain. Germline V gene data show CDR1 as LNHDA and CDR2 as SQIVND (reference sequence). The CDR3 totals 13 residues. Trimming left V 3 bases short and J 0 bases short, with 5 bases between. In DNA, the CDR3 is TGTGCCAGTAGTATTGCATTGAACACTGAAGCTTTCTTT. It is translated as CASSIALNTEAFF.

The rearrangement links TRBV9 to TRBJ2-5; TRBD2 is a possible D gene (6 bases). The J call may be wrong; the DNA end is better matched by TRBJ2-7. CDR3 length equals 14 residues. From germline, CDR1 is SGDLS and CDR2 YYNGEE. The CDR3 DNA reads as TGTGCCAGCAGCGTAGCGGGCGGGACCTACGAGCAGTACTTC. This gives the protein CASSVAGGTYEQYF.

J is TRBJ2-7 and V is TRBV7-6, with D perhaps matching TRBD1 (6 bases). Looked up from germline, CDR1 is SGHVS and CDR2 is FNYEAQ. Trimming left V 1 base short and J 5 bases short, with 12 bases between. The CDR3 covers 14 residues. The CDR3 DNA reads TGTGCCAGCAGCTTAGGGCTCAGGGGCGACGAGCAGTACTTC. Its translation: CASSLGLRGDEQYF.

The chain combines TRBV6-5 with TRBJ2-7; no definite D call. The CDR3 is 14 amino acids. Germline V gene lookup returns CDR1 MNHEY and CDR2 SVGAGI. Trimming took off 0 bases at V and 1 base at J, with 7 bases between the two ends. The CDR3 reads CASSYSTASYEQYF. CDR3 coding DNA: TGTGCCAGCAGTTACTCAACAGCTTCCTACGAGCAGTACTTC.

This chain joins TRBV5-1 and TRBJ1-1; tentatively, D is TRBD1 (6 bases). CDR1 and CDR2 (germline): SGHRS, YFSETQ. The CDR3 is 14 residues long. Trimming removed 4 bases from V and 3 bases from J, with 13 bases in between. This chain's CDR3 is CASSTTKGDTEAFF. As DNA, the CDR3 is TGCGCCAGCAGCACTACAAAGGGGGACACTGAAGCTTTCTTT.

The rearrangement uses TRBV5-6 and TRBJ1-1; D unclear. Germline CDR1 reads SGHDT; CDR2 reads YYEEEE. The CDR3 has 13 amino acids. V lost 3 bases and J 6 bases, leaving 12 bases between the germline ends. The DNA for the CDR3 is TGTGCCAGCAGCTCCCCCGGGTGGGCTGAAGCTTTCTTT. Translation gives CASSSPGWAEAFF.

The J gene is TRBJ1-2, the V gene TRBV9; 10 bases agree with TRBD1. Germline CDR1 and CDR2: SGDLS and YYNGEE. Trimming removed 4 bases from V and 6 bases from J; junction bases left unmatched: 15. This CDR3 region has 17 residues. CDR3 loop: CASSPLSATGGQDGYTF. The CDR3 DNA is TGTGCCAGCAGCCCGCTTAGCGCGACAGGGGGCCAGGATGGCTACACCTTC.

The chain employs TRBV7-9 and TRBJ1-3; D unresolved. Trimming removed 3 bases at V and 13 bases at J, with 10 bases between. From germline, CDR1 is SEHNR and CDR2 FQNEAQ (reference sequence). The length of the CDR3 is 11 residues. The CDR3 is CASSLSALIYF. The CDR3 nucleotides are TGTGCCAGCAGCTTGTCCGCCCTAATATATTTT.

This chain links TRBV7-8 with TRBJ2-1; D remains unclear. V was pared by 3 bases and J by 6 bases, with 12 bases between. The CDR3 is 14 amino acids. CDR1 and CDR2 from the germline V gene are SGHVS and FQNEAQ. Here the CDR3 DNA reads TGTGCCAGCAGCTTTTTAGCCGGGCCCAATGAGCAGTTCTTC. It specifies CASSFLAGPNEQFF.

This clone was counted a few times. The gene calls are TRBV13 and TRBJ1-1, with D uncertain. Germline V gene sequence: CDR1 PRHDT, CDR2 FYEKMQ (reference sequence). V was shortened by 6 bases and J by 1 base, with 6 bases between the two germline ends. The CDR3 is 12 residues long. Here the CDR3 DNA reads TGTGCCAGCAGTTTCTGGAACACTGAAGCTTTCTTT. As protein: CASSFWNTEAFF. Filled out from reference TRBV13 and TRBJ1-1, the complete variable domain reads AAGVIQSPRHLIKEKRETATLKCYPIPRHDTVYWYQQGPGQDPQFLISFYEKMQSDKGSIPDRFSAQQFSDYHSELNMSSLELGDSALYFCASSFWNTEAFFGQGTRLTVV.

The V call is TRBV30, the J call TRBJ2-7; 8 nucleotides match TRBD2. This CDR3 is built from 17 residues. CDR1 and CDR2 (germline): GTSNPN, SVGIG (reference sequence). V was clipped by 2 bases and J by 0 bases; unmatched bases: 12. The CDR3 sequence: CAWSPGLTGGPSYEQYF. Written as DNA, the CDR3 is TGTGCCTGGAGTCCGGGACTAACGGGGGGGCCCTCCTACGAGCAGTACTTC.

The rearrangement uses TRBV9 and TRBJ2-5; TRBD2 matches at 9 bases. CDR3 length equals 16 residues. The junction had 5 bases not matched to a gene; V was cut back by 2 bases and J by 0 bases. Germline CDR1 reads SGDLS; CDR2 reads YYNGEE. The CDR3 DNA sequence: TGTGCCAGCAGCGTTAGCGGGGGCCCGAACCAAGAGACCCAGTACTTC. Its translation: CASSVSGGPNQETQYF.

The rearrangement joins TRBV18 to TRBJ1-4; a possible D gene is TRBD1 (5 bases). V was pared by 0 bases and J by 7 bases, with 9 bases between. This CDR3 has 14 residues. CDR1 and CDR2 (germline): KGHSH, LQKENI. The CDR3 DNA reads as TGTGCCAGCTCACCACCGGGACTTGGTGAAAAACTGTTTTTT. It codes for CASSPPGLGEKLFF.

This clone was found a few times. V is TRBV4-3 and J is TRBJ2-7, with 10 nucleotides matching TRBD2. CDR1 is LGHNA and CDR2 is YSLEER in the germline V gene. CDR3 length equals 15 residues. Losses at the gene ends were 5 bases for V and 3 bases for J; bases not matched to a gene: 7. The CDR3 here is CASSTGTSAIYEQYF. Here the CDR3 DNA reads TGCGCCAGCAGCACCGGGACTAGCGCCATCTACGAGCAGTACTTC.

V usage is TRBV29-1 and J usage is TRBJ2-5, with D possibly being TRBD1 (6 bases). The CDR3 loop spans 12 amino acids. V lost 3 bases and J lost 3, with 8 bases in between. Germline V CDR1 and CDR2: SQVTM, ANQGSEA. The CDR3 is CSVDRDKETQYF. The CDR3 DNA reads as TGCAGCGTTGACCGGGACAAAGAGACCCAGTACTTC.

The chain is built from TRBV7-6 and TRBJ2-5; no definite D call. V was cut by 4 bases and J by 3 bases, with 3 bases left in between. The germline V gene has CDR1 SGHVS and CDR2 FNYEAQ. This CDR3 comprises 11 residues. Written as DNA, the CDR3 is TGTGCCAGCAGCTCTGAAGAGACCCAGTACTTC. It yields the protein CASSSEETQYF.